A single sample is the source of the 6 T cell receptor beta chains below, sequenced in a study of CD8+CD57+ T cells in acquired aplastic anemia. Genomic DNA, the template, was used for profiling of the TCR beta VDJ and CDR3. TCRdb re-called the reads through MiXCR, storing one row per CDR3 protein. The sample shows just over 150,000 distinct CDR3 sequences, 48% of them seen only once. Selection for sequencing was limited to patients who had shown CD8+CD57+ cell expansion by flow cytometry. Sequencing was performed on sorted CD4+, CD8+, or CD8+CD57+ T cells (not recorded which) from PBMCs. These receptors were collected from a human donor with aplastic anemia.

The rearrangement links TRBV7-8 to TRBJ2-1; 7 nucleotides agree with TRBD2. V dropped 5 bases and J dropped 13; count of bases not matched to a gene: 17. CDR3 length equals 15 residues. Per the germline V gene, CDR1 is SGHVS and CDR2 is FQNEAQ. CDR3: CASSPMAGRAISQFF. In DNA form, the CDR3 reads TGTGCCAGCAGCCCCATGGCGGGGAGGGCGATCAGCCAGTTCTTC. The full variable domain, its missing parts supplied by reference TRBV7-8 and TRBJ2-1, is GAGVSQSPRYKVAKRGQDVALRCDPISGHVSLFWYQQALGQGPEFLTYFQNEAQLDKSGLPSDRFFAERPEGSVSTLKIQRTQQEDSAVYLCASSPMAGRAISQFFGPGTRLTVL.

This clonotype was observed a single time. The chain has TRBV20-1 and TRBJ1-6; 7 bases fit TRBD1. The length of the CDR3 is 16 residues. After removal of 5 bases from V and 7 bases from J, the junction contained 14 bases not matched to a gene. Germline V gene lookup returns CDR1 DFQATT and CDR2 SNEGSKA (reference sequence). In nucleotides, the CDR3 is TGCAGTGCTTTTACCGCCGGGACAGTATTAAATTCACCCCTCCACTTT. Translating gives CSAFTAGTVLNSPLHF.

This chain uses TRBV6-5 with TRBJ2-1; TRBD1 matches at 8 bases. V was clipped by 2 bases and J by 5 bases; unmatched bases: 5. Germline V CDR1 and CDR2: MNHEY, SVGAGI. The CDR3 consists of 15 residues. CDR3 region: CASSYGTGLDNEQFF. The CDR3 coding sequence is TGTGCCAGCAGTTACGGGACAGGCCTTGACAATGAGCAGTTCTTC.

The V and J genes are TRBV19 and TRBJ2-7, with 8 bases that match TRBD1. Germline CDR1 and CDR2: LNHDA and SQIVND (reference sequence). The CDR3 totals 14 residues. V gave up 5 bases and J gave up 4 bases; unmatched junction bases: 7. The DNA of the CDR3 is TGTGCCAGTAGTCTCCGGACAGGGAGGTACGAGCAGTACTTC. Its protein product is CASSLRTGRYEQYF.

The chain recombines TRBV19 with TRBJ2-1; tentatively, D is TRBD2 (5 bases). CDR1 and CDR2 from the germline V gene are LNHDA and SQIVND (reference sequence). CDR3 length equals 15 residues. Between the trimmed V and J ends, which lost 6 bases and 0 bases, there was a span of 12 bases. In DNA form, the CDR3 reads TGTGCCAGTAGGCAGGACTCGAGCTCCTACAATGAGCAGTTCTTC. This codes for CASRQDSSSYNEQFF.

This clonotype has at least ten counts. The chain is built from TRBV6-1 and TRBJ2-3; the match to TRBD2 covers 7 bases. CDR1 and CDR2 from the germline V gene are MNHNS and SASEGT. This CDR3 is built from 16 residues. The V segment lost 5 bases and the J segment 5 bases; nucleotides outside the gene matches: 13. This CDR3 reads CASSPLQGGFGDTQYF. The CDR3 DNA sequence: TGTGCCAGCAGTCCCCTTCAGGGAGGGTTTGGAGATACGCAGTATTTT.